One and the same sample provided the 6 T cell receptor beta chains below, sequenced in a study of CD8 T cells in ankylosing spondylitis. Notes on the study in general: Among TCR beta sequences, a motif of several highly homologous variants appeared characteristic of ankylosing spondylitis blood.

For these receptors, no antigen is known. TCRdb independently ran MiXCR on the 5' RACE reads; one entry per CDR3 protein. The profile shows some 450,000 distinct CDR3 sequences, over 15% of them singletons. The sample was blood, either unsorted or a sorted T cell fraction (not recorded which). The receptors come from a male donor with ankylosing spondylitis.

V gene TRBV7-6 combines with J gene TRBJ2-5; no clear D. Trimming took off 5 bases at V and 3 bases at J, with 13 bases between the two ends. Germline V gene lookup returns CDR1 SGHVS and CDR2 FNYEAQ. This CDR3 spans 14 amino acids. The CDR3 DNA reads as TGTGCCAGCAGCCTCCTCTCCTTTAAAGAGACCCAGTACTTC. It specifies CASSLLSFKETQYF.

This chain's CDR3 is CAISDPGQRNTEAFF. The CDR3 nucleotides are TGTGCCATCAGTGACCCTGGACAGAGAAACACTGAAGCTTTCTTT. This chain joins TRBV10-3 and TRBJ1-1; possible D gene TRBD1, 6 bases. The V end was cut by 3 bases, the J end by 2 bases, with 13 bases between. The CDR3 consists of 15 residues. From germline, CDR1 is ENHRY and CDR2 SYGVKD.

The V call is TRBV15, the J call TRBJ2-7; 8 bases map to TRBD2. V lost 1 base, J lost 3 bases, and 8 bases stayed unmatched. This CDR3 is 16 amino acids long. Germline CDR1 is LNHNV and CDR2 is YYDKDF (reference sequence). DNA for the CDR3: TGTGCCACCAGCAGAGTTGAGCGGGAGTGGGACTACGAGCAGTACTTC. It encodes CATSRVEREWDYEQYF.

This clonotype has a handful of counts. This chain joins TRBV24-1 and TRBJ2-1; no clear D gene. The V end lost 4 bases, the J end lost 5 bases, and 14 bases lay between the germline ends. CDR3 size: 15 residues. Looked up from germline, CDR1 is KGHDR and CDR2 is SFDVKD. CDR3 in DNA: TGTGCCACCAGTGACTCTCAATTCCCTAACAATGAGCAGTTCTTC. Translated, it gives CATSDSQFPNNEQFF.

The chain carries TRBV27 and TRBJ2-7; tentative D call: TRBD2 (6 bases). Germline CDR1 reads MNHEY; CDR2 reads SMNVEV (reference sequence). CDR3 length: 14 amino acids. V was cut by 6 bases and J by 6 bases, with 18 bases left in between. The CDR3 coding sequence is TGTGCCAGCAGACTAGCAGGACTTGGGAGCGAGCAGTACTTC. Amino acids: CASRLAGLGSEQYF.

This clonotype was detected only a few times. The J gene is TRBJ1-6, the V gene TRBV5-1, with D tentatively TRBD1 (5 bases). Per the germline V gene, CDR1 is SGHRS and CDR2 is YFSETQ. The CDR3 has 16 residues. V was trimmed by 0 bases and J by 9 bases, leaving 16 bases between them. This CDR3 reads CASSLGSGDGSSPLHF. CDR3 in DNA: TGCGCCAGCAGCTTGGGCTCTGGGGACGGAAGTTCACCCCTCCACTTT.